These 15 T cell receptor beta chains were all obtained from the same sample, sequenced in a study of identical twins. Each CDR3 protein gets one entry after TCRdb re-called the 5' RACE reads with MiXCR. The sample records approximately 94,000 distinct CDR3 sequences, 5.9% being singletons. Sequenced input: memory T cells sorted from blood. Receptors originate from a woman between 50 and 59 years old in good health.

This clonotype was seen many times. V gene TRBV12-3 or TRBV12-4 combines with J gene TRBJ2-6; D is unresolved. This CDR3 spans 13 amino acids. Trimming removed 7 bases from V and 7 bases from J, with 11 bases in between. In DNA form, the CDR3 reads TGTGCCAGCACCCCCTCCGCTGCCAACGTCCTGACTTTC. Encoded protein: CASTPSAANVLTF.

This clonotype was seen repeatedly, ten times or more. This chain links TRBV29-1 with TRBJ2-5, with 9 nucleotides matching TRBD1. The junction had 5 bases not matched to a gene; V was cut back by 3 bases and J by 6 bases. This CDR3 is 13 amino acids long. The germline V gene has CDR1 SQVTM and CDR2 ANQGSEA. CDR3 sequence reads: CSVEGQGLKTQYF. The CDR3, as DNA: TGCAGCGTTGAGGGACAGGGTCTAAAGACCCAGTACTTC.

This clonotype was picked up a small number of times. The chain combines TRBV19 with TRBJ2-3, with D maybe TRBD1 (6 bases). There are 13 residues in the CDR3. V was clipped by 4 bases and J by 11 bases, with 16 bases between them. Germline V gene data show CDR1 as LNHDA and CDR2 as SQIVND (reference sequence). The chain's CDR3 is CASSNTQGSMQYF. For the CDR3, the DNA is TGTGCCAGTAGTAATACCCAGGGGAGTATGCAGTATTTT.

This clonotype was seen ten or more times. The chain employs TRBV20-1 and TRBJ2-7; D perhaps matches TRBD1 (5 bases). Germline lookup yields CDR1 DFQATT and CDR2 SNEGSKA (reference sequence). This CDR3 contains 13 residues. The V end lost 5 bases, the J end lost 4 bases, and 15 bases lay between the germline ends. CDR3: CSALPSDTYEQYF. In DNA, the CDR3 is TGCAGTGCTCTCCCTTCGGACACATACGAGCAGTACTTC.

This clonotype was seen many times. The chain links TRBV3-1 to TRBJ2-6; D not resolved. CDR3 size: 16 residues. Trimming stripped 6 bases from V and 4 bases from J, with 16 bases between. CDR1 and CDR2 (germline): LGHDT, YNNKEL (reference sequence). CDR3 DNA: TGTGCCAGCAGTCTTATCCCCGGTGCGGGGGCCAACGTCCTGACTTTC. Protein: CASSLIPGAGANVLTF.

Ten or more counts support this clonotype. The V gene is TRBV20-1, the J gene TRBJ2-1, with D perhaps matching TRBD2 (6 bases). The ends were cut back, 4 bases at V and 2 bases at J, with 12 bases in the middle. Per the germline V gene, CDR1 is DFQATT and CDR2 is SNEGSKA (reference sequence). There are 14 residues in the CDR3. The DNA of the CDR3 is TGCAGTGCTACGAGCGGGCCACCCTACAATGAGCAGTTCTTC. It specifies CSATSGPPYNEQFF.

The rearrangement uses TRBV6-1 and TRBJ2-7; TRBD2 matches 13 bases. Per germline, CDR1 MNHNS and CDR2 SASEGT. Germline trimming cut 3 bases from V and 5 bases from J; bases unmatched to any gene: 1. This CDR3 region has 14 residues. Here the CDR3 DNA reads TGTGCCAGCAGTGACGGACTAGCGGGAGACGAGCAGTACGTC. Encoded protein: CASSDGLAGDEQYV.

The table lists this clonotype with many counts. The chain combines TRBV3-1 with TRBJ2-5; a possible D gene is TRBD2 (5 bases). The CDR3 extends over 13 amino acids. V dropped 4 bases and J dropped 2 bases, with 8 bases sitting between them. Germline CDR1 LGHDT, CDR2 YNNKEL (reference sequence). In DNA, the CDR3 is TGTGCCAGCAGCCTAAGCGGACAAGAGACCCAGTACTTC. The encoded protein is CASSLSGQETQYF.

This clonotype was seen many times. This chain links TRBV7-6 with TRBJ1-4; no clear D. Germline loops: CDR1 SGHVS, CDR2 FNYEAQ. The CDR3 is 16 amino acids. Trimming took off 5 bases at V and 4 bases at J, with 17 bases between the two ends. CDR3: CASSPRRGLLNEKLFF. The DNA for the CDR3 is TGTGCCAGCAGCCCGCGTCGTGGTCTCCTTAATGAAAAACTGTTTTTT.

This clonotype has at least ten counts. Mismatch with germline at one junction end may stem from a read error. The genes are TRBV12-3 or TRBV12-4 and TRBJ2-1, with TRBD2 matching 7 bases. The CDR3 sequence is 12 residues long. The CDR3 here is CASSLMGRELAF. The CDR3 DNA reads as TGTGCCAGCAGTTTAATGGGGCGGGAGCTAGCCTTC.

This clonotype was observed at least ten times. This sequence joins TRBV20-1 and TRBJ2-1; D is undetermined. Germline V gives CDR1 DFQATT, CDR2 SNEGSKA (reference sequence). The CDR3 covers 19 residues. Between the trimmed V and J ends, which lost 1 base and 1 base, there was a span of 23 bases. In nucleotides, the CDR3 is TGCAGTGCTAGAGGTAAAGGCCGAACCACCCGTGGGTCCTACAATGAGCAGTTCTTC. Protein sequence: CSARGKGRTTRGSYNEQFF.

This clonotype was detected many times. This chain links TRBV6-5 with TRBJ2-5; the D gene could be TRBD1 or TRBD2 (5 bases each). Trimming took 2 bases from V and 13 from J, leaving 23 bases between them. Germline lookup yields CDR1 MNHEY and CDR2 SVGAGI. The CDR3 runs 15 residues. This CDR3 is CASSYVIGTPRTWYF. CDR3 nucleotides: TGTGCCAGCAGTTACGTAATAGGGACGCCAAGGACATGGTACTTC.

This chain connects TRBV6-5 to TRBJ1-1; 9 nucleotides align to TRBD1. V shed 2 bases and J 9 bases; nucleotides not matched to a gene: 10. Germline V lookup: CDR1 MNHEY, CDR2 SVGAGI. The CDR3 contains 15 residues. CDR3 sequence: CASSYLRDRETKAFF. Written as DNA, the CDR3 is TGTGCCAGCAGTTACCTTAGGGACAGGGAGACTAAAGCTTTCTTT.

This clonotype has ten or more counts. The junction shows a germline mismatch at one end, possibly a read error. The CDR3 DNA is TGCGCCAGCAGCCAAATCGGACAGGGAAAATCATTC. Translated: CASSQIGQGKSF. This chain joins TRBV5-1 and TRBJ2-1; 8 positions match TRBD1. Germline V gives CDR1 SGHRS, CDR2 YFSETQ. CDR3 length equals 12 residues.

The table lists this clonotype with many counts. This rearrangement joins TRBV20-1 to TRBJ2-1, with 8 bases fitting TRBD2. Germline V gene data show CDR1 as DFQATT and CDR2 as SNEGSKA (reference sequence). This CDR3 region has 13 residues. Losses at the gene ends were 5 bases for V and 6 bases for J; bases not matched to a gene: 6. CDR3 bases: TGCAGTGCTCCTACGGGAGGGAGCAATGAGCAGTTCTTC. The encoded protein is CSAPTGGSNEQFF.